What follows are 22 T cell receptor beta chains derived from one specimen sequenced in a study of post-analysis software for immune sequencing data. Findings and limits, study-wide: Relative to controls, patients had about 5 TRBV segments at higher frequency, with TRBV5-6, TRBV5-1 and TRBV20-1 among these.

These receptors are not linked to any known antigen. Unique molecular identifiers tagged the TCR beta cDNA libraries. TCRdb itself ran the PCR reads through MiXCR, one entry per CDR3 protein. The profile shows almost 700,000 distinct CDR3 sequences, 55% to 60% of them singletons. The sequencing input was blood. The source of these receptors is a girl aged 2-9 years with multiple sclerosis.

The V gene is TRBV5-1, the J gene TRBJ1-2; TRBD1 is a possible D gene (6 bases). CDR1 is SGHRS, CDR2 YFSETQ, per germline. Trimming pared 7 bases from V and 3 bases from J, leaving 16 bases between. The CDR3 has 14 residues. CDR3 coding DNA: TGCGCCAGCGCGACCCAGGCAGGGGACTATGGCTACACCTTC. Its translation is CASATQAGDYGYTF.

The V and J genes are TRBV12-3 or TRBV12-4 and TRBJ2-1, with D perhaps matching TRBD2 (6 bases). With 4 bases removed from V and 9 bases from J, the gap between germline ends came to 13 bases. The CDR3 covers 13 residues. This CDR3 is CASSSVTSLEQFF. CDR3 nucleotides: TGTGCCAGCAGTTCGGTTACTAGCCTTGAGCAGTTCTTC.

This rearrangement joins TRBV15 to TRBJ2-1, with 8 bases matching TRBD1. The CDR3 consists of 14 residues. Germline V gene lookup returns CDR1 LNHNV and CDR2 YYDKDF (reference sequence). With 0 bases clipped from V and 12 bases from J, the junction kept 7 bases outside the gene matches. CDR3 residues: CATSRDLDRDRQFF. DNA for the CDR3: TGTGCCACCAGCAGAGATCTGGACAGGGATCGGCAGTTCTTC.

The rearrangement uses TRBV3-1 and TRBJ1-2; D is possibly TRBD1 (5 bases). Looked up from germline, CDR1 is LGHDT and CDR2 is YNNKEL (reference sequence). The CDR3 loop spans 13 amino acids. The germline V and J ends were trimmed by 0 bases and 8 bases, with 10 bases remaining between them. The CDR3 region is CASSQDLGGGYTF. The CDR3 DNA is TGTGCCAGCAGCCAAGATTTGGGGGGGGGCTACACCTTC.

This rearrangement joins TRBV7-2 to TRBJ2-1, with 14 bases aligning to TRBD2. The ends lost 5 bases at V and 8 bases at J; junction bases unmatched: 5. The CDR3 consists of 15 residues. Germline CDR1 reads SGHTA; CDR2 reads FQGNSA. In DNA form, the CDR3 reads TGTGCCAGCAGCCCGACTAGCGGGGGGGCTTATGAGCAGTTCTTC. Translation gives CASSPTSGGAYEQFF.

The gene calls are TRBV5-1 and TRBJ2-1, with 9 positions matching TRBD1. Germline loops: CDR1 SGHRS, CDR2 YFSETQ. The CDR3 sequence is 15 residues long. V shed 4 bases, J shed 5 bases, and the junction held 7 bases outside the gene matches. As DNA, the CDR3 is TGCGCCAGCAGCGTACAGGGGGCTTTCAACAATGAGCAGTTCTTC. It yields the protein CASSVQGAFNNEQFF.

The CDR3: CASSLLPTGAAYF. As DNA, the CDR3 is TGCGCCAGCAGCTTACTTCCAACGGGGGCCGCGTACTTC. The gene calls are TRBV5-1 and TRBJ2-7; D is possibly TRBD1 or TRBD2 (6 bases each). The V end lost 2 bases, the J end lost 12 bases, and 18 bases lay between the germline ends. Germline V gives CDR1 SGHRS, CDR2 YFSETQ. The CDR3 has 13 amino acids. The variable domain in full, completed from reference TRBV5-1 and TRBJ2-7, reads KAGVTQTPRYLIKTRGQQVTLSCSPISGHRSVSWYQQTPGQGLQFLFEYFSETQRNKGNFPGRFSGRQFSNSRSEMNVSTLELGDSALYLCASSLLPTGAAYFGPGTRLTVT.

The chain uses TRBV20-1 and TRBJ2-5; 9 bases line up with TRBD2. The J call may not be correct, given that the DNA end is closer to TRBJ2-7. CDR1 DFQATT and CDR2 SNEGSKA come from the germline V gene (reference sequence). The CDR3 sequence is 12 residues long. The CDR3 spells CSARLAGSEQYF. The CDR3, as DNA: TGCAGTGCCCGCCTAGCGGGAAGCGAGCAGTACTTC.

This clonotype has more than one count but fewer than ten. This rearrangement joins TRBV15 to TRBJ2-4, with a tentative D call TRBD2 (5 bases). CDR1 is LNHNV and CDR2 is YYDKDF in the germline V gene (reference sequence). V was clipped by 2 bases and J by 8 bases, with 13 bases between them. The length of the CDR3 is 14 residues. The CDR3 is CATSRLEGPDIQYF. In nucleotides, the CDR3 is TGTGCCACCAGCAGATTAGAGGGCCCGGACATTCAGTACTTC.

This chain links TRBV11-2 with TRBJ2-1, with 11 bases matching TRBD2. Germline V CDR1 and CDR2: SGHAT, FQNNGV. CDR3 length: 15 residues. The trim removed 5 bases at V and 6 bases at J, leaving 6 bases unmatched. CDR3 residues: CASSVTSGRSNEQFF. The CDR3 bases are TGTGCCAGCAGCGTAACTAGCGGGAGAAGCAATGAGCAGTTCTTC.

This clonotype appeared a few times. Written as DNA, the CDR3 is TGCAGTGCTAGAGATAGGCTGACTAGCGGGGGGCCCAATGAGCAGTTCTTC. Translating gives CSARDRLTSGGPNEQFF. The rearrangement links TRBV20-1 to TRBJ2-1; 13 positions match TRBD2. The CDR3 sequence is 17 residues long. The V gene end was trimmed by 0 bases and the J gene end by 6 bases; junction bases not matched to a gene: 8. Per germline, CDR1 DFQATT and CDR2 SNEGSKA (reference sequence).

This clonotype was seen a handful of times. V and J are TRBV10-3 and TRBJ2-7; TRBD1 matches 8 bases. Losses at the gene ends were 3 bases for V and 6 bases for J; bases not matched to a gene: 7. Germline CDR1 and CDR2: ENHRY and SYGVKD. The CDR3 is 14 amino acids. Here the CDR3 reads CAISDGTGTPEQYF. The CDR3 DNA reads TGTGCCATCAGTGACGGGACAGGAACCCCCGAGCAGTACTTC.

In this sample, this clonotype turned up a few times. For the CDR3, the DNA is TGTGCCACCAGTGATACAGGGGATCAGCCCCAGCATTTT. Amino acids: CATSDTGDQPQHF. The chain joins TRBV24-1 to TRBJ1-5, with 7 bases that match TRBD1. The CDR3 runs to 13 residues. Germline CDR1 KGHDR, CDR2 SFDVKD. V lost 3 bases to trimming and J lost 5 bases; unmatched junction nucleotides: 0.

This clonotype was counted a few times. This sequence joins TRBV5-1 and TRBJ1-5; tentative D call: TRBD1 (6 bases). This CDR3 has 15 amino acids. Germline loops: CDR1 SGHRS, CDR2 YFSETQ. V lost 2 bases and J 2 bases, leaving 11 bases between the germline ends. The CDR3 here is CASSFLGGGNQPQHF. The CDR3 DNA follows: TGCGCCAGCAGCTTCCTTGGGGGCGGCAATCAGCCCCAGCATTTT.

As to this clonotype: One junction end does not reproduce the germline sequence, and a read error may be involved. V and J are TRBV12-3 or TRBV12-4 and TRBJ2-1; no clear D gene. This CDR3 is 11 amino acids long. In nucleotides, the CDR3 is TGTGCCAGCAGAGGTGCAAATGGGCAGTTCTTC. This sequence encodes CASRGANGQFF.

This clonotype was seen repeatedly, ten times or more. The chain couples TRBV12-3 or TRBV12-4 to TRBJ2-1; 8 bases fit TRBD2. The CDR3 contains 15 residues. J lost 7 bases, V lost 3 bases, and 8 bases had no gene match. CDR3 DNA: TGTGCCAGCAGTTTGGCCGGGACTAGTCTTAATGAGCAGTTCTTC. It codes for CASSLAGTSLNEQFF.

The chain links TRBV6-6 to TRBJ2-5, with D possibly matching TRBD2 (7 bases). TRBJ2-7 matches the DNA end more closely, so the J call is doubtful. Per the germline V gene, CDR1 is MNHNY and CDR2 is SVGAGI (reference sequence). CDR3 length equals 17 residues. Written as DNA, the CDR3 is TGTGCCAGCAGTTACTCTCCAATGCGGGGGCGCGGAAACGAGCAGTACTTC. Protein product: CASSYSPMRGRGNEQYF.

The genes are TRBV4-1 and TRBJ1-4, with D maybe TRBD1 (5 bases). Trimming removed 0 bases from V and 8 bases from J, with 19 bases in between. Per the germline V gene, CDR1 is MGHRA and CDR2 is YSYEKL. The CDR3 totals 17 residues. The CDR3 sequence: CASSQEGGVGVGEKLFF. In DNA form, the CDR3 reads TGCGCCAGCAGCCAAGAAGGAGGGGTGGGGGTAGGAGAAAAACTGTTTTTT.

This clonotype has only a few counts. The chain links TRBV20-1 to TRBJ1-6; D uncertain. Trimming cost V 4 bases and J 0 bases, with 13 bases left between them. Per germline, CDR1 DFQATT and CDR2 SNEGSKA (reference sequence). There are 16 residues in the CDR3. This CDR3 is CSAIPPGSSYNSPLHF. CDR3 nucleotide sequence: TGCAGTGCTATTCCCCCTGGGAGCTCCTATAATTCACCCCTCCACTTT.

This chain links TRBV4-1 with TRBJ2-4; 10 positions agree with TRBD2. Losses at the gene ends were 0 bases for V and 0 bases for J; bases not matched to a gene: 8. The CDR3 runs to 19 residues. Germline values: CDR1 MGHRA, CDR2 YSYEKL. CDR3 DNA sequence: TGCGCCAGCAGCCAAGATATAAAGCGGGGGGGACTAGCCAAAAACATTCAGTACTTC. Translation: CASSQDIKRGGLAKNIQYF.

The chain is built from TRBV6-1 and TRBJ2-3; D is uncertain. Germline loops: CDR1 MNHNS, CDR2 SASEGT. Trimming took off 5 bases at V and 3 bases at J, with 9 bases between the two ends. The CDR3 loop spans 13 amino acids. Written as DNA, the CDR3 is TGTGCCAGCAGTCCCCGGACGACAGATACGCAGTATTTT. It is translated as CASSPRTTDTQYF.

This clonotype showed up just a few times. The chain combines TRBV12-3 or TRBV12-4 with TRBJ1-2; the D gene is possibly TRBD1 (5 bases). The CDR3 covers 14 residues. V dropped 3 bases and J dropped 6 bases, with 14 bases sitting between them. The CDR3 nucleotides read TGTGCCAGCAGTTTCCGGGGCCCTCCTGATGGCTACACCTTC. It is translated as CASSFRGPPDGYTF.